The source of this TCR beta chain is a study of CD8 T cells in ankylosing spondylitis. Study conclusions and caveats: Reportedly, matched ankylosing spondylitis synovial fluid was significantly enriched for disease-linked clones. A TCR beta motif made of about 8 highly homologous variants seemed typical of ankylosing spondylitis blood.

Germline V gives CDR1 MNHEY, CDR2 SVGEGT. CDR3 length equals 15 residues. Trimming stripped 0 bases from V and 3 bases from J, with 12 bases between. With molecular barcodes, quantitative 5'-RACE was used to make the TCR beta libraries. TCRdb reanalysed the 5' RACE reads using MiXCR and keeps one entry per CDR3 protein. The sample has around 770,000 distinct CDR3 sequences; about 12% are singletons. As regards this clonotype: Its specificity is not known.

The TCR was taken from a male donor with ankylosing spondylitis. The sequenced material came from blood, either unsorted or a sorted T cell fraction (not recorded which). The V call is TRBV6-2 or TRBV6-3, the J call TRBJ2-7; TRBD1 is a possible D gene (6 bases). The DNA of the CDR3 is TGTGCCAGCAGTTACTCGAACAGGGTTGGCTACGAGCAGTACTTC. Its protein is CASSYSNRVGYEQYF.